Detailed here is one T cell receptor (beta chain). These data belong to a study of blood T cells in healthy people across ages. The use of a sample-barcoded 5' primer and a J-beta primer mix characterized a second PCR of 7 to 11 cycles. No fewer than 3 million CDR3-containing paired-end reads came from each sample. TCRdb re-called the 5' RACE reads with MiXCR, one entry per CDR3 protein. The sample holds 900,000 to 950,000 distinct CDR3 sequences; 25% to 30% are singletons and the top ten take 9.5% to 13%. Separately, the same data were catalogued under a study of T cells of mothers and their children.

Sample: blood. This TCR was sampled from a woman in her thirties or forties in good health.

The CDR3 loop is CASSRKKGGGQETQYF. The CDR3 DNA reads TGCGCCAGCAGCCGGAAGAAGGGGGGGGGACAAGAGACCCAGTACTTC. This chain uses TRBV4-3 with TRBJ2-5; possibly TRBD2 for D (7 bases). From germline, CDR1 is LGHNA and CDR2 YSLEER. Trimming took 4 bases from V and 2 from J, leaving 17 bases between them. This CDR3 comprises 16 residues.